Following are 20 T cell receptor beta chains from one sample sequenced in a study of control samples from healthy donors and cancer patients. Sequencing was performed with immunoSEQ multiplex PCR; in TCRdb, only in-frame clones are kept and a portion is missing. The sample shows approximately 90,000 clones, around 84% of them seen only once. The source material was PBMCs. Receptors were obtained from a man aged 65-85 years with lung cancer.

The rearrangement uses TRBV18 and TRBJ2-7, with a tentative D call TRBD1 (6 bases). Germline CDR1 is KGHSH and CDR2 is LQKENI. The CDR3 contains 16 residues. Trimming pared 2 bases from V and 9 bases from J, leaving 23 bases between. The DNA of the CDR3 is TGTGCCAGCTCACCAGAACTGGTCGCAGGGGCATCGGTGCAGTACTTC. Protein product: CASSPELVAGASVQYF.

This clone was seen ten or more times. The V and J genes are TRBV13 and TRBJ2-2, with a weak D call TRBD2 (6 bases). The CDR3 has 17 amino acids. Germline CDR1 is PRHDT and CDR2 is FYEKMQ (reference sequence). The germline V and J ends were trimmed by 5 bases and 3 bases, with 19 bases remaining between them. As DNA, the CDR3 is TGTGCCAGCAGCCCCCGTAGGGCTAGCGTTTACACCGGGGAGCTGTTTTTT. Protein sequence: CASSPRRASVYTGELFF.

The CDR3 sequence: CASSPRDRVSYEQYF. For the CDR3, the DNA is TGTGCCAGTAGTCCTCGGGACAGGGTCTCGTACGAGCAGTACTTC. This rearrangement joins TRBV19 to TRBJ2-7; 9 positions match TRBD1. The ends lost 5 bases at V and 4 bases at J; junction bases unmatched: 9. This CDR3 has 15 amino acids. Germline CDR1 is LNHDA and CDR2 is SQIVND (reference sequence).

The V call is TRBV15, the J call TRBJ2-5; 9 nucleotides align to TRBD1. After removal of 0 bases from V and 0 bases from J, the junction contained 2 bases not matched to a gene. Germline CDR1 is LNHNV and CDR2 is YYDKDF (reference sequence). The CDR3 has 16 residues. The chain's CDR3 is CATSREGTGYQETQYF. For the CDR3, the DNA is TGTGCCACCAGCAGAGAGGGGACAGGGTACCAAGAGACCCAGTACTTC. Together with reference TRBV15 and TRBJ2-5, the CDR3 gives the full variable domain: DAMVIQNPRYQVTQFGKPVTLSCSQTLNHNVMYWYQQKSSQAPKLLFHYYDKDFNNEADTPDNFQSRRPNTSFCFLDIRSPGLGDTAMYLCATSREGTGYQETQYFGPGTRLLVL.

The rearrangement uses TRBV5-1 and TRBJ1-3; a weak D match, TRBD1 (5 bases). This CDR3 is built from 15 residues. Germline V lookup: CDR1 SGHRS, CDR2 YFSETQ. V lost 0 bases and J 3 bases, leaving 10 bases between the germline ends. The CDR3 sequence is CASSLGQGIGNTIYF. The CDR3 DNA reads TGCGCCAGCAGCTTGGGGCAGGGAATTGGAAACACCATATATTTT.

The chain is built from TRBV11-2 and TRBJ2-7; perhaps TRBD1 as D (5 bases). This CDR3 spans 15 amino acids. V was pared by 2 bases and J by 0 bases, with 11 bases between. Per germline, CDR1 SGHAT and CDR2 FQNNGV. CDR3 nucleotide sequence: TGTGCCAGCAGCTTAAATCTGGACAACTCCTACGAGCAGTACTTC. Its translation: CASSLNLDNSYEQYF.

The chain recombines TRBV6-4 with TRBJ2-3; D may be TRBD2 (6 bases). V was shortened by 4 bases and J by 4 bases, with 12 bases between the two germline ends. The CDR3 runs to 14 residues. Per germline, CDR1 MRHNA and CDR2 SNTAGT. CDR3 nucleotides: TGTGCCAGCAGTGCTGGCGGGGTAGCAGATACGCAGTATTTT. Encoded protein: CASSAGGVADTQYF.

DNA of the CDR3: TGTGCCAGCAGCTTAGGACTTACGAACACTGAAGCTTTCTTT. Its protein is CASSLGLTNTEAFF. The chain combines TRBV7-9 with TRBJ1-1, with D uncertain. Deletions cut 1 base from V and 1 base from J, with 7 bases between. Germline CDR1 and CDR2: SEHNR and FQNEAQ (reference sequence). The CDR3 has 14 residues.

The CDR3: CASSSQGAGYQETQYF. The CDR3 DNA is TGTGCCAGCAGCTCACAGGGAGCCGGATACCAAGAGACCCAGTACTTC. The chain has TRBV7-9 and TRBJ2-5, with a possible D match to TRBD1 (6 bases). The CDR3 loop spans 16 amino acids. Trimming removed 4 bases from V and 0 bases from J, with 15 bases in between. Looked up from germline, CDR1 is SEHNR and CDR2 is FQNEAQ (reference sequence).

The chain links TRBV3-1 (or the pseudogene TRBV3-2) to TRBJ2-2; D not certain. CDR3 length: 13 amino acids. Germline assignment: CDR1 LGHDT and CDR2 YNNKEL (reference sequence). V lost 2 bases and J 13 bases, leaving 14 bases between the germline ends. For the CDR3, the DNA is TGTGCCAGCAGCCAAATCGGGCCCGAAAGGCTGTTTTTT. Translated, it gives CASSQIGPERLFF.

The chain links TRBV29-1 to TRBJ1-3, with D perhaps matching TRBD1 (5 bases). The V end lost 4 bases, the J end lost 4 bases, and 8 bases lay between the germline ends. This CDR3 has 12 amino acids. CDR1 is SQVTM, CDR2 ANQGSEA, per germline. CDR3 DNA sequence: TGCAGCGTTGGACAGTCGGGAAACACCATATATTTT. This translates into CSVGQSGNTIYF.

CDR3 sequence: CASSLDGLREQYF. DNA of the CDR3: TGTGCCAGCAGCTTAGACGGGCTCCGGGAGCAGTACTTC. The chain employs TRBV7-9 and TRBJ2-7; the D is unclear. This CDR3 region has 13 residues. Germline CDR1 SEHNR, CDR2 FQNEAQ (reference sequence). Trimming removed 1 base from V and 7 bases from J, with 11 bases in between.

This chain uses TRBV3-1 (or the pseudogene TRBV3-2) with TRBJ2-5, with D perhaps matching TRBD1 (5 bases). V was clipped by 4 bases and J by 2 bases, with 8 bases between them. Germline CDR1 is LGHDT and CDR2 is YNNKEL (reference sequence). This CDR3 is built from 13 residues. The CDR3, as DNA: TGTGCCAGCAGCCCGTCAGGGCAAGAGACCCAGTACTTC. Residues: CASSPSGQETQYF.

To note about this clone: The same CDR3 can be traced to other DNA sequences in this sample. The CDR3 nucleotides read TGTGCCAGCAGCTTAGCGAGTTCCAGTTCTTACGAGCAGTACTTC. Translating it yields CASSLASSSSYEQYF. V and J are TRBV7-2 and TRBJ2-7; D not certain. The CDR3 length is 15 residues. CDR1 is SGHTA and CDR2 is FQGNSA in the germline V gene. The V gene lost 0 bases and the J gene lost 4 bases, with 13 bases spanning the gap. Supplemented by reference TRBV7-2 and TRBJ2-7, the full variable domain reads GAGVSQSPSNKVTEKGKDVELRCDPISGHTALYWYRQSLGQGLEFLIYFQGNSAPDKSGLPSDRFSAERTGGSVSTLTIQRTQQEDSAVYLCASSLASSSSYEQYFGPGTRLTVT.

The J gene is TRBJ2-2, the V gene TRBV11-3, with a possible D match to TRBD2 (6 bases). CDR3 length: 16 amino acids. The germline V and J ends were trimmed by 1 base and 1 base, with 10 bases remaining between them. Germline V gene lookup returns CDR1 SGHNT and CDR2 YENEEA. The DNA for the CDR3 is TGTGCCAGCAGCTTAGGTGGAGGGGTGAACACCGGGGAGCTGTTTTTT. This gives the protein CASSLGGGVNTGELFF.

This clone turned up a few times. The V call is TRBV19, the J call TRBJ2-1; 12 positions agree with TRBD2. Germline CDR1 and CDR2: LNHDA and SQIVND (reference sequence). The CDR3 is made up of 15 amino acids. The trim removed 1 base at V and 9 bases at J, leaving 4 bases unmatched. CDR3 loop: CASSIAASGGAEQFF. The CDR3 DNA reads TGTGCCAGTAGTATAGCGGCTAGCGGGGGGGCTGAGCAGTTCTTC.

Only a few counts were recorded for this clone. The gene calls are TRBV5-1 and TRBJ1-3; the match to TRBD1 covers 7 bases. Trimming cost V 5 bases and J 7 bases; bases outside gene matches: 12. The CDR3 consists of 15 residues. Germline-derived CDR1 and CDR2 are SGHRS and YFSETQ. The CDR3 is CASRRDSPSWNTIYF. The DNA for the CDR3 is TGCGCCAGCAGACGGGACAGCCCGTCTTGGAACACCATATATTTT.

This clone was detected only a few times. J is TRBJ1-2 and V is TRBV3-1 (or the pseudogene TRBV3-2); a possible D gene is TRBD1 (5 bases). The V gene lost 1 base and the J gene lost 2 bases, with 11 bases spanning the gap. This CDR3 is 15 amino acids long. Per the germline V gene, CDR1 is LGHDT and CDR2 is YNNKEL (reference sequence). CDR3 sequence reads: CASSQGGTRNYGYTF. The CDR3 DNA reads TGTGCCAGCAGCCAAGGTGGGACCCGCAACTATGGCTACACCTTC.

This chain uses TRBV30 with TRBJ1-2; D uncertain. The CDR3 is made up of 12 amino acids. The germline V and J ends were trimmed by 2 bases and 0 bases, with 4 bases remaining between them. Looked up from germline, CDR1 is GTSNPN and CDR2 is SVGIG (reference sequence). The CDR3 loop is CAWSRANYGYTF. The CDR3 DNA reads TGTGCCTGGAGTAGGGCTAACTATGGCTACACCTTC. The variable domain in full, completed from reference TRBV30 and TRBJ1-2, reads SQTIHQWPATLVQPVGSPLSLECTVEGTSNPNLYWYRQAAGRGLQLLFYSVGIGQISSEVPQNLSASRPQDRQFILSSKKLLLSDSGFYLCAWSRANYGYTFGSGTRLTVV.

As regards this clone: Other DNA variants within this sample encode the same CDR3. The rearrangement uses TRBV18 and TRBJ2-3, with 11 nucleotides matching TRBD1. V lost 3 bases, J lost 3 bases, and 2 bases stayed unmatched. The length of the CDR3 is 15 residues. Germline V lookup: CDR1 KGHSH, CDR2 LQKENI. CDR3 sequence reads: CASSPGQGVTDTQYF. The CDR3 bases are TGTGCCAGCTCACCGGGACAGGGGGTTACAGATACGCAGTATTTT. Together with reference TRBV18 and TRBJ2-3, the CDR3 gives the full variable domain: NAGVMQNPRHLVRRRGQEARLRCSPMKGHSHVYWYRQLPEEGLKFMVYLQKENIIDESGMPKERFSAEFPKEGPSILRIQQVVRGDSAAYFCASSPGQGVTDTQYFGPGTRLTVL.